This TCR beta chain was recovered during a study of T cells in Graves' hyperthyroidism and ophthalmopathy. Notes on the study in general: Blood shared most expanded thyroid clonotypes above 0.001. With a median lead of 6.5 months before onset, the model predicted ophthalmopathy.

This clonotype occurred many times. What it binds is unknown. Patients showing uncontrolled infection, other autoimmune disease, pregnancy or lactation were ineligible. Approximately 10 ml of fresh peripheral blood supplied the PBMCs. Using RNA transcripts as the source, TCR beta CDR3 regions were amplified. During a first-round RT-PCR of the TCR CDR3, the HTBI primer set was used. Each CDR3 protein gets one entry after TCRdb re-called the multiplex PCR reads with MiXCR. This sample has fewer than 400,000 distinct CDR3 sequences; more than 13% occur once, and the top ten carry around 28%. CDR3 length: 16 amino acids. J lost 0 bases, V lost 2 bases, and 5 bases had no gene match. CDR1 is KGHDR and CDR2 is SFDVKD in the germline V gene.

The receptor's source is a man aged 45-65 years with Graves' ophthalmopathy. V gene TRBV24-1 combines with J gene TRBJ2-7; 8 bases line up with TRBD2. The sequenced material came from blood. As DNA, the CDR3 is TGTGCCACCAGTGATTCCTCGGGAGGGCCCTCCTACGAGCAGTACTTC. This translates into CATSDSSGGPSYEQYF.